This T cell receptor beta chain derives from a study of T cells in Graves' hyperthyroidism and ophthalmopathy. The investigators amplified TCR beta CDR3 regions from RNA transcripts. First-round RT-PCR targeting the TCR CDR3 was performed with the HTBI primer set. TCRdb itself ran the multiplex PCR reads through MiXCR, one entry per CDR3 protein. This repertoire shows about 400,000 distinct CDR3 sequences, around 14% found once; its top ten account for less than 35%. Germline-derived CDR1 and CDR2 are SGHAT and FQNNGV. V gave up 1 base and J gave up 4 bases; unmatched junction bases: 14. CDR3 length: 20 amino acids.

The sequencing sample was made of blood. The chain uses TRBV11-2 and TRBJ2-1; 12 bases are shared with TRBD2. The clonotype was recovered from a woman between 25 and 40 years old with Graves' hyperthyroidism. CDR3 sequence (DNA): TGTGCCAGCAGCTTAGCTAGGACTAGCGGGATTTTATTCCCGTACAATGAGCAGTTCTTC. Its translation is CASSLARTSGILFPYNEQFF.